This T cell receptor (beta chain) is drawn from a study of blood T cell repertoires in COVID-19 (dated by TCRdb to 2019 to 2021). In the study overall: Samples from collaborators originated in the United States, Italy and Spain and spanned both the acute and convalescent phases of COVID-19. The samples were drawn from the first 160 participants of the ongoing ImmuneRACE study and from about 1,200 subjects provided by 6 global collaborators. The sample metadata nearly always contained a de-identified subject ID, COVID-19 status, age in years and sex. Subjects who had been exposed to COVID-19, were actively infected with it, or had recovered from it provided the deeply sampled blood TCRbeta repertoires that made up the dataset. The prospective study material was composed of cDNA or gDNA derived from T cells, B-cell-depleted T cells, or PBMCs. The repertoires were released in a freely available public database intended as a resource for research on the immune response to SARS-CoV-2. Where HLA class I and class II types were available, the types were taken from metadata supplied by the sample provider, not from assay-based typing. On the study overall, not on this receptor specifically: The quantity of clinical and demographic metadata differed by source and by participant and was supplied without curation.

Turning to this clone: This receptor's antigen is unknown. No qualities accompany the bases; no much larger clone lies one base away. The sample contains more than one DNA sequence encoding this CDR3.

CDR1 and CDR2 are read off the germline V gene as SGHAT and FQNNGV. The CDR3 measures 14 amino acids from cysteine to phenylalanine. Solely the CDR3 DNA is kept, with 42 bases framed from the first base. Trimming removed 1 base from V and 1 base from J, leaving 8 bases between the germline ends. The collaborating institutions used their own protocols to collect whole blood in K2EDTA tubes. For TCRbeta analysis, collaborators shipped samples in one of three forms: frozen whole blood, isolated PBMCs, or DNA extracted from either of those sample types. TCRbeta CDR3 regions were amplified from genomic DNA by means of the immunoSEQ Assay, a bias-controlled multiplex PCR. The original pipeline was this. The number of nucleated cells in each sample was estimated by amplification of reference gene primers within the assay. To quantify the absolute abundance of each unique TCRbeta CDR3 rearrangement, sequence reads were collapsed and filtered. For each sample, productive Simpson clonality was calculated by taking the square root of Simpson's diversity index across productive rearrangements. TCRdb took this table from immuneACCESS and kept in-frame rearrangements with V and J called. Such tables lack part of the clones; where checked against another copy, unresolved V genes explain under half of the gap, and the rest is unexplained. D and trimming were read from the DNA, whereas the V and J calls and clone size are those reported in that table. This sample comprises some 200,000 clones, around 84% of them detected only once. About a sixth of the sample is taken by the ten largest.

This TCR came from a woman older than 75 with active or convalescent COVID-19. The chain uses TRBV11-2 and TRBJ2-7; a tentative D call is TRBD2 (6 bases match). The sample was peripheral blood. The DNA reads as follows: TGTGCCAGCAGCTTAGTGCGGGGTTCCTACGAGCAGTACTTC. Its amino acids are CASSLVRGSYEQYF.